Below, one T cell receptor (beta chain) is given with its context. Its antigen remains unidentified. The CDR3 totals 13 residues. After removal of 5 bases from V and 8 bases from J, the junction contained 3 bases not matched to a gene. Germline V gives CDR1 MGHDK, CDR2 SYGVNS. This sample is drawn from a study of cytomegalovirus exposure and HLA in healthy donors. Study-wide points: Listed as cytomegalovirus-associated were more than 150 TCR beta chains. The TCR clusters that emerged in the first cohort tended, a later analysis found, to co-occur in the 120 or so validation repertoires.

Method: immunoSEQ multiplex PCR; TCRdb's copy keeps in-frame clones and lacks some. This table has over 85,000 clones, over 85% appearing once. The sequencing sample was made of PBMCs. This receptor was obtained from a woman aged 18-29 years in good health and CMV-seronegative. The chain is built from TRBV25-1 and TRBJ1-4, with 9 bases matching TRBD1. In nucleotides, the CDR3 is TGTGCCAGCAGTAGACAGGGGGGGGAAAAACTGTTTTTT. It translates to CASSRQGGEKLFF.